The 7 T cell receptor beta chains below all came from one sample that was sequenced in a study of molecular identifiers for immune sequencing clone quantification. TCRdb processed the PCR reads anew with MiXCR; each CDR3 protein has one entry. Here the sample spans some 93,000 distinct CDR3 sequences, around 20% being singletons. The specimen sequenced was naive CD8+ T cells from blood, with Jurkat cell RNA spiked in. Subset specified: FACS-sorted CD8+CD4-CCR7+CD45RA+ naive T cells. Source of these receptors: a human donor in good health. Some libraries in this study had Jurkat cell RNA spiked in.

The V and J genes are TRBV9 and TRBJ2-7; 9 nucleotides line up with TRBD2. V lost 3 bases and J lost 3; bases outside the gene matches: 4. The CDR3 runs to 14 residues. Germline values: CDR1 SGDLS, CDR2 YYNGEE. CDR3 amino acids: CASSDSSGSYEQYF. The CDR3 coding sequence is TGTGCCAGCAGCGACAGTAGCGGGAGCTACGAGCAGTACTTC.

The rearrangement uses TRBV10-2 and TRBJ1-1; the D gene is possibly TRBD1 (6 bases). Germline values: CDR1 WSHSY, CDR2 SAAADI. CDR3 length: 13 amino acids. V was clipped by 6 bases and J by 1 base, with 9 bases between them. The CDR3 sequence is CASRTGSNTEAFF. DNA of the CDR3: TGCGCCAGCAGAACAGGGTCGAACACTGAAGCTTTCTTT.

There are many counts of this clonotype. This chain connects TRBV9 to TRBJ2-2; D is ambiguous. Trimming stripped 1 base from V and 7 bases from J, with 8 bases between. This CDR3 comprises 13 residues. The germline CDR1 and CDR2 sequences are SGDLS and YYNGEE. The CDR3 DNA sequence: TGTGCCAGCAGCGTATACAGAGACGGGGAGCTGTTTTTT. This sequence encodes CASSVYRDGELFF.

In regard to this clonotype: This may be a read error, as it is one base from a much larger clone. V usage is TRBV7-6 and J usage is TRBJ2-3, with D perhaps TRBD1 (5 bases). CDR3 length: 14 amino acids. Germline loops: CDR1 SGHVS, CDR2 FNYEAQ. In DNA, the CDR3 is TGTGCCGGCAGCTTCCAGGGTGGCACAGATACGCAGTATTTT. Residues: CAGSFQGGTDTQYF.

To note about this clonotype: A single base separates this from a much larger clone, so it may be a read error. The V gene is TRBV6-5, the J gene TRBJ1-2, with D hard to call. The CDR3 has 14 amino acids. Germline V gene lookup returns CDR1 MNHEY and CDR2 SVGAGI. The CDR3, as DNA: TGTGCCAGCAGTTACTCGCCGGGGTCCTATGGCTTCACCTTC. It yields the protein CASSYSPGSYGFTF.

This clonotype has only a few counts. V and J are TRBV19 and TRBJ1-5; no clear D. Trimming took 3 bases from V and 1 from J, leaving 1 base between them. The CDR3 sequence is 12 residues long. The germline CDR1 and CDR2 sequences are LNHDA and SQIVND (reference sequence). The CDR3 is CASSMSNQPQHF. CDR3 coding DNA: TGTGCCAGTAGTATGAGCAATCAGCCCCAGCATTTT.

Ten or more counts support this clonotype. The chain links TRBV4-3 to TRBJ2-7; maybe TRBD2 (5 bases). V lost 1 base and J 3 bases, leaving 10 bases between the germline ends. This CDR3 contains 14 residues. Germline V gene lookup returns CDR1 LGHNA and CDR2 YSLEER. The CDR3 reads CASSQARSGYEQYF. The CDR3 DNA sequence: TGCGCCAGCAGCCAAGCGAGAAGCGGCTACGAGCAGTACTTC.